This entry lists 30 T cell receptor beta chains sequenced from one sample in a study of immune evolution from preneoplasia to lung adenocarcinoma. Produced via immunoSEQ multiplex PCR; TCRdb's table is partial and in-frame only. This sample has some 6,300 clones; around 80% occur once, and the top ten carry 7.5% to 8%. Sequences were obtained from FFPE minimally invasive lung adenocarcinoma tissue. The origin of the receptors is a person aged 60-79 years with lung adenocarcinoma.

V usage is TRBV13 and J usage is TRBJ2-3; TRBD2 matches at 10 bases. Germline assignment: CDR1 PRHDT and CDR2 FYEKMQ (reference sequence). The CDR3 is made up of 16 amino acids. Unmatched junction bases numbered 8, after V lost 5 bases and J lost 3 bases. The CDR3 sequence: CASSPKREGRTDTQYF. As DNA, the CDR3 is TGTGCCAGCAGCCCTAAGCGGGAGGGCCGAACAGATACGCAGTATTTT.

The chain employs TRBV28 and TRBJ2-1; D is uncertain. Germline loops: CDR1 MDHEN, CDR2 SYDVKM. The V and J ends lost 4 bases and 5 bases respectively, with 0 bases between them. This CDR3 contains 10 residues. The CDR3 here is CASSYNEQFF. CDR3 sequence (DNA): TGTGCCAGCAGTTACAATGAGCAGTTCTTC.

The chain joins TRBV5-1 to TRBJ2-3; tentatively, D is TRBD2 (5 bases). Germline CDR1 is SGHRS and CDR2 is YFSETQ. The CDR3 covers 16 residues. Deletions cut 2 bases from V and 0 bases from J, with 13 bases between. The CDR3 region has the DNA TGCGCCAGCAGCTTAGGCGGGTTAACTAGCACAGATACGCAGTATTTT. This translates into CASSLGGLTSTDTQYF. Full variable domain (missing parts from reference TRBV5-1 and TRBJ2-3): KAGVTQTPRYLIKTRGQQVTLSCSPISGHRSVSWYQQTPGQGLQFLFEYFSETQRNKGNFPGRFSGRQFSNSRSEMNVSTLELGDSALYLCASSLGGLTSTDTQYFGPGTRLTVL.

V and J are TRBV4-1 and TRBJ2-7; 7 nucleotides agree with TRBD2. V lost 3 bases to trimming and J lost 3 bases; unmatched junction nucleotides: 8. The germline CDR1 and CDR2 sequences are MGHRA and YSYEKL. CDR3 size: 15 residues. In DNA form, the CDR3 reads TGCGCCAGCAGCCACATGGCGGGAGACCTCTACGAGCAGTACTTC. Translating it yields CASSHMAGDLYEQYF.

This chain joins TRBV27 and TRBJ2-3, with TRBD2 matching 8 bases. This CDR3 has 15 amino acids. V lost 5 bases and J lost 2; bases outside the gene matches: 6. In germline, CDR1 is MNHEY, CDR2 SMNVEV (reference sequence). The DNA for the CDR3 is TGTGCCAGCAGTAAACCGGGACTAGACACAGATACGCAGTATTTT. Translated: CASSKPGLDTDTQYF.

The rearrangement joins TRBV15 to TRBJ2-7, with D tentatively TRBD2 (7 bases). CDR3 length: 14 residues. The V gene's germline CDR1 is LNHNV and CDR2 YYDKDF (reference sequence). The V and J ends lost 5 bases and 4 bases respectively, with 15 bases between them. CDR3 sequence (DNA): TGTGCCACCAGCTCCAGTAGGGGGGGGTACGAGCAGTACTTC. Translation gives CATSSSRGGYEQYF.

This clone has just one count. Here the CDR3 DNA reads TGTGCAAGTCGCCCATGGAGTGGGTACGAGCAGTACTTC. Translation gives CASRPWSGYEQYF. This rearrangement joins TRBV12-2 to TRBJ2-7; the table gives TRBD2 as D, unverified against the DNA. TRBV12-2 corresponds to a pseudogene. The CDR3 consists of 13 residues.

This clone was seen only a few times. V gene TRBV11-3 combines with J gene TRBJ2-3; the match to TRBD2 covers 12 bases. V shed 5 bases, J shed 3 bases, and the junction held 3 bases outside the gene matches. Per the germline V gene, CDR1 is SGHNT and CDR2 is YENEEA. This CDR3 region has 15 residues. This CDR3 reads CASSRTSGETDTQYF. The CDR3 DNA reads TGTGCCAGCAGCCGGACTAGCGGGGAGACAGATACGCAGTATTTT.

In its sample, this clone was seen a few times. This chain connects TRBV7-8 to TRBJ2-5, with 9 bases that match TRBD2. The CDR3 runs to 19 residues. Germline V lookup: CDR1 SGHVS, CDR2 FQNEAQ. Unmatched junction bases numbered 16, after V lost 4 bases and J lost 1 base. The CDR3 is CASSSLPPAGGPFQETQYF. DNA for the CDR3: TGTGCCAGCAGCTCCCTCCCCCCTGCGGGAGGGCCCTTCCAAGAGACCCAGTACTTC.

The chain couples TRBV30 to TRBJ2-7; 10 positions agree with TRBD1. This CDR3 comprises 14 residues. V was clipped by 5 bases and J by 4 bases; unmatched bases: 8. The V gene's germline CDR1 is GTSNPN and CDR2 SVGIG (reference sequence). The CDR3 is CAWRDRGAVYEQYF. The CDR3, as DNA: TGTGCCTGGCGGGACAGGGGCGCAGTATACGAGCAGTACTTC. The full variable domain, in which reference TRBV30 and TRBJ2-7 provide the parts outside the CDR3, is SQTIHQWPATLVQPVGSPLSLECTVEGTSNPNLYWYRQAAGRGLQLLFYSVGIGQISSEVPQNLSASRPQDRQFILSSKKLLLSDSGFYLCAWRDRGAVYEQYFGPGTRLTVT.

The sample holds a few counts of this clone. The chain has TRBV11-2 and TRBJ1-2; D may be TRBD1 (6 bases). CDR1 and CDR2 from the germline V gene are SGHAT and FQNNGV. CDR3 size: 16 residues. With 7 bases removed from V and 0 bases from J, the gap between germline ends came to 18 bases. The CDR3 DNA follows: TGTGCCAGCACCGATCAGATAGGACAGACTAACTATGGCTACACCTTC. This codes for CASTDQIGQTNYGYTF.

The rearrangement joins TRBV5-6 to TRBJ1-1; TRBD1 might be the D (5 bases). Germline-derived CDR1 and CDR2 are SGHDT and YYEEEE. The CDR3 loop spans 13 amino acids. V dropped 4 bases and J dropped 2 bases, with 9 bases sitting between them. This chain's CDR3 is CASSRDLNTEAFF. The CDR3 nucleotides are TGTGCCAGCAGCCGGGACCTAAACACTGAAGCTTTCTTT.

CDR3 sequence reads: CASSVSIGLDITDTQYF. The CDR3 coding sequence is TGTGCCAGCAGCGTATCCATTGGACTAGACATCACAGATACGCAGTATTTT. The J gene is TRBJ2-3, the V gene TRBV9; 7 nucleotides agree with TRBD2. Germline lookup yields CDR1 SGDLS and CDR2 YYNGEE. V lost 1 base, J lost 2 bases, and 10 bases stayed unmatched. The CDR3 runs to 17 residues. The full variable domain, completed using reference TRBV9 and TRBJ2-3, is DSGVTQTPKHLITATGQRVTLRCSPRSGDLSVYWYQQSLDQGLQFLIQYYNGEERAKGNILERFSAQQFPDLHSELNLSSLELGDSALYFCASSVSIGLDITDTQYFGPGTRLTVL.

The V gene is TRBV23-1, the J gene TRBJ2-7; the D gene is possibly TRBD2 (5 bases). TRBV23-1 is an ORF, with its function uncertain. The CDR3 spans 16 residues. V dropped 5 bases and J dropped 3 bases, with 20 bases sitting between them. This chain's CDR3 is CASSRQLLAGGYEQYF. Here the CDR3 DNA reads TGCGCCAGCAGTAGGCAGTTGTTGGCGGGCGGCTACGAGCAGTACTTC.

The chain couples TRBV4-2 to TRBJ2-7; TRBD2 aligns across 9 bases. The trim removed 0 bases at V and 0 bases at J, leaving 0 bases unmatched. This CDR3 contains 15 residues. Germline CDR1 and CDR2: LGHNA and YNFKEQ. The CDR3 region is CASSQEREGSYEQYF. The CDR3 DNA reads as TGTGCCAGCAGCCAAGAGCGGGAGGGCTCCTACGAGCAGTACTTC.

This clone has a handful of counts. This rearrangement joins TRBV9 to TRBJ1-3; D remains ambiguous. The germline V gene encodes CDR1 SGDLS and CDR2 YYNGEE. Trimming pared 2 bases from V and 4 bases from J, leaving 10 bases between. The CDR3 contains 14 residues. CDR3 coding DNA: TGTGCCAGCAGCGTGCAAGGGTCCGGAAACACCATATATTTT. Translated, it gives CASSVQGSGNTIYF.

The chain links TRBV30 to TRBJ2-1, with D possibly being TRBD2 (6 bases). The CDR3 is made up of 18 amino acids. Germline values: CDR1 GTSNPN, CDR2 SVGIG (reference sequence). Trimming removed 0 bases from V and 0 bases from J, with 18 bases in between. CDR3 residues: CAWSVPSWRGRSYNEQFF. The CDR3, as DNA: TGTGCCTGGAGTGTACCAAGTTGGCGGGGCCGCTCCTACAATGAGCAGTTCTTC.

This chain links TRBV5-6 with TRBJ1-1; TRBD1 agrees at 7 bases. V lost 1 base to trimming and J lost 1 base; unmatched junction nucleotides: 4. The germline V gene encodes CDR1 SGHDT and CDR2 YYEEEE. The CDR3 totals 15 residues. CDR3 nucleotides: TGTGCCAGCAGCTTGCCCGCAGGGGGGAACACTGAAGCTTTCTTT. Translated: CASSLPAGGNTEAFF.

This rearrangement joins TRBV27 to TRBJ2-7; 7 bases line up with TRBD1. The CDR3 extends over 13 amino acids. The V and J ends lost 6 bases and 6 bases, in that order; junction bases with no gene match: 8. Germline V gene lookup returns CDR1 MNHEY and CDR2 SMNVEV (reference sequence). The CDR3 loop reads CASSFIGQVEQYF. The DNA of the CDR3 is TGTGCCAGCAGCTTTATCGGACAGGTCGAGCAGTACTTC.

This CDR3 is CASSLRLAGTDTQYF. The CDR3 bases are TGTGCCAGCAGTTTACGTCTAGCGGGCACAGATACGCAGTATTTT. This chain uses TRBV28 with TRBJ2-3; 7 bases line up with TRBD2. The germline V gene has CDR1 MDHEN and CDR2 SYDVKM. The ends lost 2 bases at V and 1 base at J; junction bases unmatched: 3. This CDR3 is built from 15 residues.

This clone was detected only a few times. The chain links TRBV14 to TRBJ2-7, with 7 bases matching TRBD2. CDR1 and CDR2 (germline): SGHDN, FVKESK. V was pared by 6 bases and J by 1 base, with 12 bases of the junction left unmatched. The CDR3 is 16 residues long. As DNA, the CDR3 is TGTGCCAGCAGGCGATCTGGGGGGGGAAGGTCCTACGAGCAGTACTTC. It is translated as CASRRSGGGRSYEQYF.

The CDR3 loop reads CSDAGSSATDTQYF. DNA of the CDR3: TGCAGCGATGCGGGGAGTTCAGCCACAGATACGCAGTATTTT. J is TRBJ2-3 and V is TRBV29-1; a weak D match, TRBD2 (6 bases). Germline CDR1 reads SQVTM; CDR2 reads ANQGSEA. Between the trimmed V and J ends, which lost 7 bases and 2 bases, there was a span of 16 bases. This CDR3 is 14 amino acids long.

V usage is TRBV19 and J usage is TRBJ2-1; possible D gene TRBD2, 6 bases. CDR3 length: 15 residues. Germline CDR1 LNHDA, CDR2 SQIVND (reference sequence). Trimming pared 4 bases from V and 0 bases from J, leaving 10 bases between. The CDR3 DNA reads TGTGCCAGTAGTAGGGGCGGGATCTCCTACAATGAGCAGTTCTTC. It is translated as CASSRGGISYNEQFF. Drawing the rest from reference TRBV19 and TRBJ2-1, the complete variable domain is DGGITQSPKYLFRKEGQNVTLSCEQNLNHDAMYWYRQDPGQGLRLIYYSQIVNDFQKGDIAEGYSVSREKKESFPLTVTSAQKNPTAFYLCASSRGGISYNEQFFGPGTRLTVL.

With respect to this clone: A junction end diverges from the germline sequence, so it may reflect a read error. The CDR3: CASSPPPLGYEQHF. CDR3 sequence (DNA): TGTGCCAGCAGCCCCCCCCCGTTAGGCTACGAGCAGCACTTC. V gene TRBV11-2 combines with J gene TRBJ2-7; D is undetermined. Per germline, CDR1 SGHAT and CDR2 FQNNGV. The CDR3 runs to 14 residues. Full variable domain (remainder filled in from reference TRBV11-2 and TRBJ2-7): EAGVAQSPRYKIIEKRQSVAFWCNPISGHATLYWYQQILGQGPKLLIQFQNNGVVDDSQLPKDRFSAERLKGVDSTLKIQPAKLEDSAVYLCASSPPPLGYEQHFGPGTRLTVT.

This clone was observed once. The genes are TRBV30 and TRBJ2-7; D is undetermined. The germline V gene has CDR1 GTSNPN and CDR2 SVGIG (reference sequence). This CDR3 comprises 14 residues. The V end was cut by 0 bases, the J end by 1 base, with 10 bases between. CDR3 in DNA: TGTGCCTGGAGTGTTCTTCATAGATCCTACGAGCAGTACTTC. The encoded protein is CAWSVLHRSYEQYF. Full variable domain (remainder filled in from reference TRBV30 and TRBJ2-7): SQTIHQWPATLVQPVGSPLSLECTVEGTSNPNLYWYRQAAGRGLQLLFYSVGIGQISSEVPQNLSASRPQDRQFILSSKKLLLSDSGFYLCAWSVLHRSYEQYFGPGTRLTVT.

A few counts support this clone. The chain employs TRBV6-5 and TRBJ1-2, with D uncertain. V dropped 4 bases and J dropped 4 bases, with 7 bases sitting between them. Germline V gives CDR1 MNHEY, CDR2 SVGAGI. This CDR3 spans 12 amino acids. CDR3 residues: CASSSNTYGYTF. Written as DNA, the CDR3 is TGTGCCAGCAGTTCCAACACCTATGGCTACACCTTC.

The gene calls are TRBV6-6 and TRBJ2-7; D remains unclear. The CDR3 loop spans 11 amino acids. V lost 3 bases and J 7 bases, leaving 7 bases between the germline ends. The V gene's germline CDR1 is MNHNY and CDR2 SVGAGI (reference sequence). The CDR3 DNA is TGTGCCAGCAGTTATATGGGGGAGCAGTACTTC. This codes for CASSYMGEQYF.

The chain carries TRBV5-1 and TRBJ2-7; 10 nucleotides match TRBD1. This CDR3 has 16 amino acids. CDR1 and CDR2 (germline): SGHRS, YFSETQ. V lost 1 base and J lost 5; bases outside the gene matches: 9. The CDR3 nucleotides are TGCGCCAGCAGCTTGCGTTGGACAGGGGGTCCGGACGAGCAGTACTTC. This translates into CASSLRWTGGPDEQYF.

This chain links TRBV4-1 with TRBJ2-1, with 7 bases fitting TRBD2. The germline CDR1 and CDR2 sequences are MGHRA and YSYEKL. The CDR3 loop spans 15 amino acids. Losses at the gene ends were 2 bases for V and 2 bases for J; bases not matched to a gene: 3. For the CDR3, the DNA is TGCGCCAGCAGCCAACCGGGACTACCCTACAATGAGCAGTTCTTC. The encoded protein is CASSQPGLPYNEQFF.

This clone was counted once. The V gene is TRBV6-1, the J gene TRBJ2-7; maybe TRBD2 (5 bases). CDR1 MNHNS and CDR2 SASEGT come from the germline V gene. The CDR3 length is 13 residues. The V and J ends lost 2 bases and 5 bases respectively, with 10 bases between them. The chain's CDR3 is CASSEYGENEQYF. The CDR3, as DNA: TGTGCCAGCAGTGAATACGGGGAGAACGAGCAGTACTTC.